This T cell receptor beta chain was profiled in a study of cytomegalovirus exposure and HLA in healthy donors. General study points: In an earlier analysis, most TCR beta V segments were productive about 87% or about 30% of the time. The study found most TCR sequences rare, yet found some public TCRs in many donors.

This CDR3 contains 15 residues. The germline CDR1 and CDR2 sequences are SGDLS and YYNGEE. Trimming removed 0 bases at V and 6 bases at J, with 16 bases between. In the PCR, 60 Vbeta and 13 Jbeta primers were used. The method was immunoSEQ multiplex PCR; TCRdb's version includes in-frame clones alone and lacks a portion of them. This sample has about 190,000 clones, with around 82% found just once. Remarks on this clone: Antigen specificity is unknown.

Material for sequencing was PBMCs. The sequence derives from a boy aged 5-17 years in good health and CMV-seronegative. The chain joins TRBV9 to TRBJ2-7; D perhaps matches TRBD1 (5 bases). CDR3 protein: CASSVAGADVGEQYF. The CDR3, as DNA: TGTGCCAGCAGCGTAGCTGGGGCAGATGTCGGCGAGCAGTACTTC.